The present TCR beta chain was sequenced within a study of blood T cell repertoires in COVID-19. Study as a whole: Samples taken during acute and convalescent COVID-19 were collected in the United States, Italy and Spain. T cells, B-cell-depleted T cells, or PBMCs provided the cDNA or gDNA that served as material.

This CDR3 is 11 amino acids long. Germline CDR1 and CDR2: SNHLY and FYNNEI. Between the trimmed V and J ends, which lost 7 bases and 1 base, there was a span of 3 bases. Source study methods: It was from reference gene primer amplification that nucleated cell counts were estimated. The data were produced by immunoSEQ multiplex PCR, yet TCRdb's version contains in-frame clones alone and is incomplete. V, J and clone size were drawn from that table, and D and trimming were deduced from the DNA. The table lists 390,000 or so clones, about 87% of them singletons, with 10% in the top ten. Followed over time, Seattle patients had been enrolled while infection was active.

The sequence was obtained from a woman in her 30s with COVID-19, enrolled during active disease. This chain links TRBV2 with TRBJ2-3, with D unresolved. What was sequenced was peripheral blood. The CDR3 nucleotides read TGTGCCAGCACGGGCACAGATACGCAGTATTTT. Its protein product is CASTGTDTQYF.